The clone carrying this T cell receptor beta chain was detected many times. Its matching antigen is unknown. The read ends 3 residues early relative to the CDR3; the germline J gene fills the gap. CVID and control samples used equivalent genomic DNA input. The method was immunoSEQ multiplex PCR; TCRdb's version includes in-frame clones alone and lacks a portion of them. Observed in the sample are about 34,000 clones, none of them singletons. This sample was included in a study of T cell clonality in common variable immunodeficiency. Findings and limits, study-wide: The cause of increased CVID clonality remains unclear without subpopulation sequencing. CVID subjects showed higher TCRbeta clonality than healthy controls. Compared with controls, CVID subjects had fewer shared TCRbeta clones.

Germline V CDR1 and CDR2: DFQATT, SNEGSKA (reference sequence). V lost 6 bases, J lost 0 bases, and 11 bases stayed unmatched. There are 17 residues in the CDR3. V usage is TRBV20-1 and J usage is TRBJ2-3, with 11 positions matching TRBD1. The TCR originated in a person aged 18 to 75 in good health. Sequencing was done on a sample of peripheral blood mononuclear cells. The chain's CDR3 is CSAWDRGNRDSTDTQYF. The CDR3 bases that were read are TGCAGTGCCTGGGACAGGGGGAACAGGGACAGCACAGATACG.